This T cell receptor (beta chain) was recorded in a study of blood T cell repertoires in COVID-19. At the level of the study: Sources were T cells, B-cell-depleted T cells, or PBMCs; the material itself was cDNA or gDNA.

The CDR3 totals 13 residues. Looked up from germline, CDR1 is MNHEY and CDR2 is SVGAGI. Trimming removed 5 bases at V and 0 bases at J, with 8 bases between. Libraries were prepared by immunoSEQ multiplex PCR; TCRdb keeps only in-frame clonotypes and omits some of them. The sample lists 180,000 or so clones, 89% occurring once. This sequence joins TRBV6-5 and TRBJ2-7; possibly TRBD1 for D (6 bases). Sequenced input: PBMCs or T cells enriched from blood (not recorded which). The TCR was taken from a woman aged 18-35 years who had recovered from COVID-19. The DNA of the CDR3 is TGTGCCAGCAGTCGGGACAACTCCTACGAGCAGTACTTC. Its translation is CASSRDNSYEQYF.